What follows are 22 T cell receptor beta chains derived from one specimen sequenced in a study of cytomegalovirus exposure and HLA in healthy donors. PCR primers comprised 60 Vbeta and 13 Jbeta primers. Sequencing used immunoSEQ multiplex PCR; TCRdb keeps in-frame clones, though not all of them. The top ten clones hold roughly 1.4% of a sample with roughly 170,000 clones, more than 60% of them seen once. Material for sequencing was PBMCs. The receptors here all came from a woman in her thirties in good health and CMV-seropositive.

This chain connects TRBV2 to TRBJ1-2, with TRBD1 matching over 9 bases. Germline assignment: CDR1 SNHLY and CDR2 FYNNEI. The trim removed 5 bases at V and 2 bases at J, leaving 3 bases unmatched. The CDR3 runs 14 residues. The CDR3 protein is CASSLDRGNYGYTF. In DNA, the CDR3 is TGTGCCAGCAGTCTCGACAGGGGGAACTATGGCTACACCTTC. The whole variable domain, remainder taken from reference TRBV2 and TRBJ1-2, is EPEVTQTPSHQVTQMGQEVILRCVPISNHLYFYWYRQILGQKVEFLVSFYNNEISEKSEIFDDQFSVERPDGSNFTLKIRSTKLEDSAMYFCASSLDRGNYGYTFGSGTRLTVV.

The chain recombines TRBV4-1 with TRBJ2-1, with D maybe TRBD2 (6 bases). Trimming left V 0 bases short and J 6 bases short, with 18 bases between. This CDR3 is 17 amino acids long. Germline V gene lookup returns CDR1 MGHRA and CDR2 YSYEKL. The CDR3 region is CASSQESGDSGPNEQFF. The CDR3 DNA follows: TGCGCCAGCAGCCAAGAGAGTGGGGACTCGGGGCCCAATGAGCAGTTCTTC.

V is TRBV11-3 and J is TRBJ1-5, with D tentatively TRBD1 (6 bases). This CDR3 comprises 19 residues. Trimming pared 4 bases from V and 3 bases from J, leaving 25 bases between. CDR1 and CDR2 (germline): SGHNT, YENEEA. This chain's CDR3 is CASSWWSPGVEEANQPQHF. The CDR3, as DNA: TGTGCCAGCAGCTGGTGGAGTCCAGGGGTAGAAGAGGCCAATCAGCCCCAGCATTTT.

This clone has just a few counts. CDR3 in DNA: TGTGCCAGCAACGGACAGGGCAACACTGAAGCTTTCTTT. Amino acid sequence: CASNGQGNTEAFF. J is TRBJ1-1 and V is TRBV9; TRBD1 agrees at 8 bases. The V and J ends lost 6 bases and 2 bases, in that order; junction bases with no gene match: 3. In germline, CDR1 is SGDLS, CDR2 YYNGEE. This CDR3 is built from 13 residues. The whole variable domain, remainder taken from reference TRBV9 and TRBJ1-1, is DSGVTQTPKHLITATGQRVTLRCSPRSGDLSVYWYQQSLDQGLQFLIQYYNGEERAKGNILERFSAQQFPDLHSELNLSSLELGDSALYFCASNGQGNTEAFFGQGTRLTVV.

The V call is TRBV11-2, the J call TRBJ2-7, with 7 bases lining up with TRBD2. V lost 4 bases and J lost 4; bases outside the gene matches: 7. CDR1 and CDR2 from the germline V gene are SGHAT and FQNNGV. The CDR3 consists of 14 residues. The CDR3 DNA reads as TGTGCCAGCAGCTCCATAGCGGGCCTTTACGAGCAGTACTTC. Translated: CASSSIAGLYEQYF.

This sequence joins TRBV28 and TRBJ2-5; 9 bases map to TRBD1. The CDR3 extends over 15 amino acids. V was pared by 1 base and J by 5 bases, with 5 bases of the junction left unmatched. Germline-derived CDR1 and CDR2 are MDHEN and SYDVKM. DNA for the CDR3: TGTGCCAGCAGTTTATACGGGACAGGGCTGGAGACCCAGTACTTC. Its translation: CASSLYGTGLETQYF.

This clone has only one observation. The genes are TRBV7-6 and TRBJ2-1, with 7 bases lining up with TRBD1. Germline V CDR1 and CDR2: SGHVS, FNYEAQ. The CDR3 has 15 residues. V lost 1 base, J lost 4 bases, and 4 bases stayed unmatched. The CDR3 sequence: CASSLDSGGYNEQFF. The DNA for the CDR3 is TGTGCCAGCAGCTTAGATTCAGGGGGATACAATGAGCAGTTCTTC.

V and J are TRBV28 and TRBJ2-5, with TRBD1 matching over 9 bases. The CDR3 is 21 residues long. Germline V gene sequence: CDR1 MDHEN, CDR2 SYDVKM. With 2 bases clipped from V and 7 bases from J, the junction kept 26 bases outside the gene matches. As DNA, the CDR3 is TGTGCCAGCAGTTTAGAGTGGGACAGGGATTCAAGAGACTCCGGGTCGCCGACCCAGTACTTC. Its translation: CASSLEWDRDSRDSGSPTQYF.

This clone was seen just once. The gene calls are TRBV5-1 and TRBJ2-5; 9 nucleotides align to TRBD1. Per germline, CDR1 SGHRS and CDR2 YFSETQ. The V segment lost 4 bases and the J segment 5 bases; nucleotides outside the gene matches: 9. This CDR3 spans 15 amino acids. The CDR3 loop is CASSGSQGAGETQYF. CDR3 DNA: TGCGCCAGCAGCGGGTCACAGGGGGCAGGCGAGACCCAGTACTTC.

CDR3 sequence reads: CASSLLMSSYNEQFF. Here the CDR3 DNA reads TGTGCCAGCAGTTTGTTGATGAGCTCCTACAATGAGCAGTTCTTC. This chain uses TRBV27 with TRBJ2-1, with D unresolved. V was trimmed by 3 bases and J by 0 bases, leaving 9 bases between them. Germline loops: CDR1 MNHEY, CDR2 SMNVEV (reference sequence). The CDR3 consists of 15 residues.

This clone was seen a handful of times. This CDR3 is also generated by other DNA sequences in the sample. The chain links TRBV5-1 to TRBJ1-1, with TRBD1 as a possible D gene (5 bases). This CDR3 is 14 amino acids long. Germline CDR1 reads SGHRS; CDR2 reads YFSETQ. V dropped 0 bases and J dropped 4 bases, with 10 bases sitting between them. CDR3 sequence reads: CASSLAQGSTEAFF. In DNA form, the CDR3 reads TGCGCCAGCAGCTTGGCTCAGGGAAGCACTGAAGCTTTCTTT.

A few counts support this clone. The chain is built from TRBV2 and TRBJ2-1; maybe TRBD2 (5 bases). V lost 5 bases and J 5 bases, leaving 19 bases between the germline ends. Germline-derived CDR1 and CDR2 are SNHLY and FYNNEI. The CDR3 is made up of 16 amino acids. CDR3 in amino acids: CASSLREGSLNNEQFF. CDR3 in DNA: TGTGCCAGCAGTCTCCGGGAAGGGAGCCTTAACAATGAGCAGTTCTTC.

In nucleotides, the CDR3 is TGTGCCACGTGGGACAGGTGGAGGGGACAGCCCCAGCATTTT. Translating it yields CATWDRWRGQPQHF. The chain uses TRBV15 and TRBJ1-5, with 8 bases identical to TRBD1. Germline V gives CDR1 LNHNV, CDR2 YYDKDF (reference sequence). The CDR3 is made up of 14 amino acids. The V segment lost 9 bases and the J segment 7 bases; nucleotides outside the gene matches: 11.

The rearrangement joins TRBV6-5 to TRBJ2-1, with 11 bases identical to TRBD2. The CDR3 covers 15 residues. J lost 5 bases, V lost 5 bases, and 5 bases had no gene match. Germline V gene lookup returns CDR1 MNHEY and CDR2 SVGAGI. CDR3 residues: CASSVTTSGDNEQFF. The CDR3 DNA follows: TGTGCCAGCAGTGTGACGACTAGCGGGGACAATGAGCAGTTCTTC.

The chain joins TRBV25-1 to TRBJ2-5, with D perhaps TRBD1 (5 bases). CDR3 length equals 12 residues. CDR1 is MGHDK, CDR2 SYGVNS, per germline. V lost 7 bases and J 7 bases, leaving 13 bases between the germline ends. The chain's CDR3 is CASKLQQGTQYF. The CDR3 nucleotides are TGTGCCAGCAAGTTGCAGCAGGGGACCCAGTACTTC.

V gene TRBV6-5 combines with J gene TRBJ1-5; 9 nucleotides align to TRBD1. Germline V gene data show CDR1 as MNHEY and CDR2 as SVGAGI. Trimming removed 6 bases from V and 6 bases from J; junction bases left unmatched: 6. This CDR3 is 14 amino acids long. CDR3 nucleotide sequence: TGTGCCAGCAGCGGGGGACAGGGCGGTCAGCCCCAGCATTTT. Translating it yields CASSGGQGGQPQHF.

The chain is built from TRBV6-1 and TRBJ2-7; D is possibly TRBD2 (6 bases). Trimming cost V 7 bases and J 3 bases, with 13 bases left between them. Germline V gene lookup returns CDR1 MNHNS and CDR2 SASEGT. CDR3 length: 13 residues. For the CDR3, the DNA is TGTGCCAGCACCGGAGGGAGAGACTACGAGCAGTACTTC. This encodes CASTGGRDYEQYF.

The DNA of the CDR3 is TGTGCTAGTGGTTTGTTACTAGCGGGAGGTCGATTCCGTTACAATGAGCAGTTCTTC. It translates to CASGLLLAGGRFRYNEQFF. V is TRBV12-5 and J is TRBJ2-1; 12 bases map to TRBD2. V was pared by 2 bases and J by 4 bases, with 12 bases of the junction left unmatched. The germline gives CDR1 LGHNT, CDR2 FRNRAP. This CDR3 spans 19 amino acids.

This chain uses TRBV5-1 with TRBJ2-5, with 11 bases matching TRBD1. The germline V gene encodes CDR1 SGHRS and CDR2 YFSETQ. V was pared by 0 bases and J by 5 bases, with 3 bases of the junction left unmatched. The length of the CDR3 is 15 residues. The CDR3 sequence is CASSLAGTGGETQYF. CDR3 DNA sequence: TGCGCCAGCAGCTTGGCCGGGACAGGGGGGGAGACCCAGTACTTC.

This clone was recorded a few times. V gene TRBV7-6 combines with J gene TRBJ1-4, with 11 bases aligning to TRBD1. V trimming: 3 bases; J trimming: 5 bases; junction bases outside the gene matches: 2. Germline V CDR1 and CDR2: SGHVS, FNYEAQ. This CDR3 contains 15 residues. The CDR3 region has the DNA TGTGCCAGCAGCTTGGGACAGGGGGTAAATGAAAAACTGTTTTTT. Amino acid sequence: CASSLGQGVNEKLFF.

The genes are TRBV19 and TRBJ1-1, with 8 bases fitting TRBD1. The germline V gene has CDR1 LNHDA and CDR2 SQIVND (reference sequence). The CDR3 covers 14 residues. The V and J ends lost 4 bases and 5 bases, in that order; junction bases with no gene match: 6. The chain's CDR3 is CASSTGQGRTEAFF. CDR3 nucleotides: TGTGCCAGTAGTACCGGACAGGGAAGGACTGAAGCTTTCTTT.

This chain links TRBV11-3 with TRBJ2-1, with D perhaps TRBD1 (5 bases). Germline-derived CDR1 and CDR2 are SGHNT and YENEEA. V was clipped by 4 bases and J by 0 bases, with 16 bases between them. The CDR3 is made up of 17 amino acids. The CDR3 protein is CASSSIQGLRSYNEQFF. DNA for the CDR3: TGTGCCAGCAGCTCGATCCAGGGTCTCCGCTCCTACAATGAGCAGTTCTTC.